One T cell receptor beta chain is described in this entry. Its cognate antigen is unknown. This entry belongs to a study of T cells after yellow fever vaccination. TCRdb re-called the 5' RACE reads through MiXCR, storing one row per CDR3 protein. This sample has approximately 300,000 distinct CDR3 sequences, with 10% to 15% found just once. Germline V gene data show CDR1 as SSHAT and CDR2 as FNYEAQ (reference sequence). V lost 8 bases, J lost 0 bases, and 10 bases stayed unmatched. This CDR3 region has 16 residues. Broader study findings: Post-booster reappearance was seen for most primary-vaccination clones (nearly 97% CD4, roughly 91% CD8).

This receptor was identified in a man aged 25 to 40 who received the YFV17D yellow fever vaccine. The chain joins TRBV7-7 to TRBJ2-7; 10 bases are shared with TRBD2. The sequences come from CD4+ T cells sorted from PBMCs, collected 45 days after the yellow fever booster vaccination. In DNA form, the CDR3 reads TGTGCCAGCGATCCTAGCGGGAGCCGAAGCTCCTACGAGCAGTACTTC. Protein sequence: CASDPSGSRSSYEQYF. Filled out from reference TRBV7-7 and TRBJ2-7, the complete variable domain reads GAGVSQSPRYKVTKRGQDVTLRCDPISSHATLYWYQQALGQGPEFLTYFNYEAQPDKSGLPSDRFSAERPEGSISTLTIQRTEQRDSAMYRCASDPSGSRSSYEQYFGPGTRLTVT.